Sequencing of this TCR beta chain was carried out in a study of OX40 agonist ivuxolimab in advanced cancers. Study results and limitations: What antigens the expanded peripheral T cells recognized was never established.

This CDR3 is built from 17 residues. Germline loops: CDR1 SEHNR, CDR2 FQNEAQ (reference sequence). V lost 5 bases, J lost 4 bases, and 10 bases stayed unmatched. Some clones are missing from TCRdb's copy, which holds only in-frame ones; the method was immunoSEQ multiplex PCR. The sample includes about 44,000 clones, 85% to 95% of them seen just once. A word on this clone: The target antigen is unknown.

The rearrangement links TRBV7-9 to TRBJ2-5; 13 bases line up with TRBD2. The starting material was CD4+ or CD8+ T cells sorted from blood, obtained in a trial of the OX40 agonist ivuxolimab. This clonotype was sampled from an adult with an advanced solid tumor such as melanoma, head and neck, liver or kidney cancer. The CDR3 reads CASSPGTSGIGGETQYF. As DNA, the CDR3 is TGTGCCAGCAGCCCGGGGACTAGCGGGATCGGAGGAGAGACCCAGTACTTC. Combining the CDR3 with reference TRBV7-9 and TRBJ2-5 gives the whole variable domain DTGVSQNPRHKITKRGQNVTFRCDPISEHNRLYWYRQTLGQGPEFLTYFQNEAQLEKSRLLSDRFSAERPKGSFSTLEIQRTEQGDSAMYLCASSPGTSGIGGETQYFGPGTRLLVL.